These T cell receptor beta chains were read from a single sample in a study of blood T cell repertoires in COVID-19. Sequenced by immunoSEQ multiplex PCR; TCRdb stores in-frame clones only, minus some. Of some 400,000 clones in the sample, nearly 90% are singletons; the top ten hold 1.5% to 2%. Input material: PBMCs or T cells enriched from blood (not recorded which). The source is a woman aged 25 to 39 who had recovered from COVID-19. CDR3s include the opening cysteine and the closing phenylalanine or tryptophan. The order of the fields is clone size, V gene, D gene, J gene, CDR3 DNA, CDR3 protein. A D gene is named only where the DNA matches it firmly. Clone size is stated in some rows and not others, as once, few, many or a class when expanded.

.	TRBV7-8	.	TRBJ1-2	TGTGCCAGCAGCCAAAGACAGCTCTGGCCCACCTTC	CASSQRQLWPTF
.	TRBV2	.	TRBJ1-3	TGTGCCAGCAGTGAAGGGGTACTAAAGGGAAACACCATATATTTT	CASSEGVLKGNTIYF
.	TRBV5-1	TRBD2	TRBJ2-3	TGCGCCAGCAAAGGGACTAGTTGGACAGATACGCAGTATTTT	CASKGTSWTDTQYF
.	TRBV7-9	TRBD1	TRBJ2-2	TGTGCCAGCAGGAAAAAAACAGGGGCCAACACCGGGGAGCTGTTTTTT	CASRKKTGANTGELFF
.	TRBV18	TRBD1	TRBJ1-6	TGTGCCAGCTCACCAAGAGGGGGCAATAATTCACCCCTCCACTTT	CASSPRGGNNSPLHF
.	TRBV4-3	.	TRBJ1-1	TGCGCCAGCAGCCAAGATCCTACTCCCGCCCGCTCTGAAGCTTTCTTT	CASSQDPTPARSEAFF
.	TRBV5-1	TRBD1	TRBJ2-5	TGCGCCAGCAGCTTGGACAACCCGGGACAGATTGGAGAGACCCAGTACTTC	CASSLDNPGQIGETQYF
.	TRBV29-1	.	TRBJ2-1	TGCAGCGTTGTCGTCATGAGCTCCTACAATGAGCAGTTCTTC	CSVVVMSSYNEQFF
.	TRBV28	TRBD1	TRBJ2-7	TGTGCCAGCAGTTGGACAGGGGACCCCACCTACGAGCAGTACTTC	CASSWTGDPTYEQYF
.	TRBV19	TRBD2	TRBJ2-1	TGTGCCAGTAGTATCACGGGGGGACTCAACTCCTACAATGAGCAGTTCTTC	CASSITGGLNSYNEQFF
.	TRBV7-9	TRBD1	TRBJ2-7	TGTGCCAGCAGCAAAGGGGCAGGGGGAGACGAGCAGTACTTC	CASSKGAGGDEQYF
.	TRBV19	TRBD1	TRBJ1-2	TGTGCCAGTAACCCTGGGACAGCTTCACTATTTGGCTACACCTTC	CASNPGTASLFGYTF
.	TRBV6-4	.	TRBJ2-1	TGTGCCAGCAGTGACTCGATTAGCCGGCCCTACAATGAGCAGTTCTTC	CASSDSISRPYNEQFF
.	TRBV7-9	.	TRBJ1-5	TGTGCCAGCAGCTTAGGAGGGAATTGGCAGCCCCAGCATTTT	CASSLGGNWQPQHF
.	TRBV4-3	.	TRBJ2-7	TGCGCCAGCAGCCAAGAAGCGGTGCGGCACGAGCAGTACTTC	CASSQEAVRHEQYF
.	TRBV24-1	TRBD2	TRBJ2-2	TGTGCCACCAGTGATACAGCGGGAAGAAACACCGGGGAGCTGTTTTTT	CATSDTAGRNTGELFF
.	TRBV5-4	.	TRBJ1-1	TGTGCCAGCAGCACACCAAAGAACACTGAAGCTTTCTTT	CASSTPKNTEAFF
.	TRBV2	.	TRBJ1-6	TGTGCCAGCAGTGTAAACACCCCGGGGTTGGATTCACCCCTCCACTTT	CASSVNTPGLDSPLHF
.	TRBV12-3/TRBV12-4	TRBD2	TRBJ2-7	TGTGCCAGCAGTCTCGGGGGGGGCAATGAGCAGTACTTC	CASSLGGGNEQYF
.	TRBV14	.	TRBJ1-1	TGTGCCAGCAGCCCTCCAGCGGGGGTGAACACTGAAGCTTTCTTT	CASSPPAGVNTEAFF
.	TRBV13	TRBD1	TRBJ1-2	TGTGCCAGCAGCTCACCGGGACAGGGGACTCTTTATGATGGCTACACCTTC	CASSSPGQGTLYDGYTF
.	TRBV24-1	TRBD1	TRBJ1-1	TGTGCCACCAGTGACGAATCGACAGGGTTGCTTACGTTT	CATSDESTGLLTF
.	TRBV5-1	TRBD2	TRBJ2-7	TGCGCCAGCAGCGCCTGGCCCAAAGGGACTAGCGCCTACGAGCAGTACTTC	CASSAWPKGTSAYEQYF
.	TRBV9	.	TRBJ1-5	TGTGCCAGCAGCGCCCGCCGTGGGGGGAGTTCGGATCAGCCCCAGCATTTT	CASSARRGGSSDQPQHF
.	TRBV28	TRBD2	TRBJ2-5	TGTGCCAGCAGTGGGACTAGATCGGGAGAGACCCAGTACTTC	CASSGTRSGETQYF
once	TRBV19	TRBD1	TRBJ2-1	TGTGCCAGTAGTAGGGACAGGGGCAGGAGCAATGAGCAGTTCTTC	CASSRDRGRSNEQFF
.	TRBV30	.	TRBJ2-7	TGTGCCTCTTCCGAGGGACTTTCCCTTTACGAGCAGTACTTC	CASSEGLSLYEQYF
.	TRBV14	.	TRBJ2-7	TGTGCCAGCAGCCAAGATCAAGGGACACGGAGCGACGAGCAGTACTTC	CASSQDQGTRSDEQYF
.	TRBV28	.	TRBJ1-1	TGTGCCAGCAGTTTGTCGGGGGGTAGCACTGAAGCTTTCTTT	CASSLSGGSTEAFF
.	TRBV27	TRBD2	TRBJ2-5	TGTGCCAGCAGCGCCCGGTGGGCGGGAGGGCCGCCGGAAGAGACCCAGTACTTC	CASSARWAGGPPEETQYF
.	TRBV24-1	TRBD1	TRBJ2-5	TGTGCCACCAGCGGGACAGGGTTCCTAAGTCAAGAGACCCAGTACTTC	CATSGTGFLSQETQYF
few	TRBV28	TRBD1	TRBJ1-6	TGTGCCAGCAGATCAATCTACACAGGGGACTATAATTCACCCCTCCACTTT	CASRSIYTGDYNSPLHF
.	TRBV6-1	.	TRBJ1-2	TGTGCCAGCAGTGAAAGAGGCCAGGGTAATGGCTACACCTTC	CASSERGQGNGYTF
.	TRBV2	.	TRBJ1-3	TGTGCCAGCAGTGAAGCGGGAGCAGTAGGAAACACCATATATTTT	CASSEAGAVGNTIYF
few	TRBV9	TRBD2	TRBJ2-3	TGTGCCAGCAGCGTAGATAGCGGGGGAACAGATACGCAGTATTTT	CASSVDSGGTDTQYF
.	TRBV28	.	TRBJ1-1	TGTGCCAGCAGTTTAATCCGGAACACTGAAGCTTTCTTT	CASSLIRNTEAFF
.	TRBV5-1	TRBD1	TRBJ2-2	TGCGCCAGCTCCCCCGGGACAGCGAACACCGGGGAGCTGTTTTTT	CASSPGTANTGELFF
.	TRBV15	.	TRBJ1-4	TGTGCCACCAGCCCCCGCCAGGGAGGTATGACGGCTAATGAAAAACTGTTTTTT	CATSPRQGGMTANEKLFF
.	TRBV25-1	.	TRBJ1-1	TGTGCCAGCAGTGACCGGCCGGGGGGTACTGAAGCTTTCTTT	CASSDRPGGTEAFF
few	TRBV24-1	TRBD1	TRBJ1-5	TGTGCCACCAGTGACTCCCGACAGGGGAGAAATCAGCCCCAGCATTTT	CATSDSRQGRNQPQHF
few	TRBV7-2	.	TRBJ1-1	TGTGCCAGCAGCTCCCACAGCTACACTGAAGCTTTCTTT	CASSSHSYTEAFF
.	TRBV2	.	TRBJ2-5	TGTGCCAGCAGTGAAGCGCTTGGGCCGCAAGAGACCCAGTACTTC	CASSEALGPQETQYF
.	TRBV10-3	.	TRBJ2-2	TGTGCCATCAGTGATAGCGGAGATAACACCGGGGAGCTGTTTTTT	CAISDSGDNTGELFF
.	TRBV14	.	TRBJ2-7	TGTGCCAGCAGCCAAGGACAGAACGAGCAGTACTTC	CASSQGQNEQYF